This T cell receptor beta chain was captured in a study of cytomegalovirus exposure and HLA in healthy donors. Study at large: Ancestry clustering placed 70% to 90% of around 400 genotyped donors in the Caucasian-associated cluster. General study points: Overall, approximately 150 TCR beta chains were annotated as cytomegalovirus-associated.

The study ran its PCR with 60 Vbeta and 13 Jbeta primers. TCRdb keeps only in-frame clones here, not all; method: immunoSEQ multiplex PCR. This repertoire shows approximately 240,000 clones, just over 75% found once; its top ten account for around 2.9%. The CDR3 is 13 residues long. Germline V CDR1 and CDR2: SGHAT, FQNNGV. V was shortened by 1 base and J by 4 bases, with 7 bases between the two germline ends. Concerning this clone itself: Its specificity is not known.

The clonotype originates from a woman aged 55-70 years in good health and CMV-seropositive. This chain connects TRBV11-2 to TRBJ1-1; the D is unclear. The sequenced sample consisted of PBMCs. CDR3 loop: CASSLVVSTEAFF. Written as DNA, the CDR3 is TGTGCCAGCAGCTTAGTTGTGAGCACTGAAGCTTTCTTT.